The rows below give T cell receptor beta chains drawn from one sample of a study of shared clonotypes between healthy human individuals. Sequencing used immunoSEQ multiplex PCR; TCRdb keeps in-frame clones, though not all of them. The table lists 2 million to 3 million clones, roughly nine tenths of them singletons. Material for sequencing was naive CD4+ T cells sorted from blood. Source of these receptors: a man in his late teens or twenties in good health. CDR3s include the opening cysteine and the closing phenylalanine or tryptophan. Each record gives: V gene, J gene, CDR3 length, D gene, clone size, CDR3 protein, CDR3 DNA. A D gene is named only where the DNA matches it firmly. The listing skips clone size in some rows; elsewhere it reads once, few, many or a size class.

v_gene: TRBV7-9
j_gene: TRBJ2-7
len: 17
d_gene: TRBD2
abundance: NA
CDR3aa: CASSLARLAGGSYEQYF
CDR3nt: TGTGCCAGCAGCTTAGCCCGGCTAGCGGGGGGCTCATACGAGCAGTACTTC

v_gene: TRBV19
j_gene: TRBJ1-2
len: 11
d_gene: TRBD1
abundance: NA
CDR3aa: CASSARGTEVF
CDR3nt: TGTGCCAGTAGTGCCCGGGGGACAGAGGTCTTC

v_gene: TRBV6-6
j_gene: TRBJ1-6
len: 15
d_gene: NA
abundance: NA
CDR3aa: CASNPSGRANSPLHF
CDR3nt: TGTGCCAGCAACCCTTCGGGCAGGGCAAATTCACCCCTCCACTTT

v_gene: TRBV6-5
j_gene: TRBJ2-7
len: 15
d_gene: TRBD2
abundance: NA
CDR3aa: CASSPCSGRDCEQYF
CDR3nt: TGTGCCAGCAGTCCTTGTAGCGGGAGGGATTGCGAGCAGTACTTC

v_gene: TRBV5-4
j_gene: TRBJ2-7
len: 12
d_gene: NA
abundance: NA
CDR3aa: CASSLINYEQYF
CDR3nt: TGTGCCAGCAGCTTAATTAATTACGAGCAGTACTTC

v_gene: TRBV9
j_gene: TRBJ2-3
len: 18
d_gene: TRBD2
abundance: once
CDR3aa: CASSVAGGLAVSTDTQYF
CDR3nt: TGTGCCAGCAGCGTAGCGGGGGGGCTAGCGGTAAGCACAGATACGCAGTATTTT

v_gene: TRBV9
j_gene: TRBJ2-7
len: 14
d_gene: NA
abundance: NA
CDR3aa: CASSVVKGKYEQYF
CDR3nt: TGTGCCAGCAGCGTAGTAAAGGGAAAATACGAGCAGTACTTC

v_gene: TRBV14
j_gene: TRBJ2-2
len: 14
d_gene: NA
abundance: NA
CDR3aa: CASSQLQNTGELFF
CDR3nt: TGTGCCAGCAGCCAACTACAGAATACCGGGGAGCTGTTTTTT

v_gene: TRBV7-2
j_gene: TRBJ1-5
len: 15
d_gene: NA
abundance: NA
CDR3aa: CASSSTGPSNQPQHF
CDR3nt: TGTGCCAGCAGCTCGACAGGCCCCAGCAATCAGCCCCAGCATTTT

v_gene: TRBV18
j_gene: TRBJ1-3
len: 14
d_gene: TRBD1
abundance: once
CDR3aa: CASSPGTAGNTIYF
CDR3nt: TGTGCCAGCTCACCGGGGACAGCTGGAAACACCATATATTTT

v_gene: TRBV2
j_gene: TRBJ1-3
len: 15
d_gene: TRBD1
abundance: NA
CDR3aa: CASSAGQISGNTIYF
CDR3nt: TGTGCCAGCAGCGCGGGACAGATCTCTGGAAACACCATATATTTT

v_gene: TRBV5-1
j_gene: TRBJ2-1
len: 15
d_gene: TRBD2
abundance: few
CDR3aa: CASSLGTSGYNEQFF
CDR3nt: TGCGCCAGCAGCTTGGGGACTAGCGGTTACAATGAGCAGTTCTTC

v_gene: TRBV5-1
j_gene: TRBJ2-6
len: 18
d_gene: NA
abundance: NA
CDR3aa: CASSFATSSFSGANVLTF
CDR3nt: TGCGCCAGCAGCTTCGCAACCTCGAGTTTCTCTGGGGCCAACGTCCTGACTTTC

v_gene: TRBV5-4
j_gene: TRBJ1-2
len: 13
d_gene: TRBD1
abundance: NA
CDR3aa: CASSSGQDYGYTF
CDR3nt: TGTGCCAGCAGCTCGGGACAGGACTATGGCTACACCTTC

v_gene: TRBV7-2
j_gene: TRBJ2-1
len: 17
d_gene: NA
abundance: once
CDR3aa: CASSPGAGGRGTDEQFF
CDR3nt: TGTGCCAGCAGCCCCGGGGCTGGTGGGAGAGGAACCGATGAGCAGTTCTTC

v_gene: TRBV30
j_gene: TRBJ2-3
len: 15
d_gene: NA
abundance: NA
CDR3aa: CAWSVQAGRADTQYF
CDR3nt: TGTGCCTGGAGTGTACAGGCGGGACGGGCAGATACGCAGTATTTT

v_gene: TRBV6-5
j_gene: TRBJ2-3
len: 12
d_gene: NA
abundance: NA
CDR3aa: CATGARTDTQYF
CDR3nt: TGTGCGACGGGGGCTAGGACAGATACGCAGTATTTT

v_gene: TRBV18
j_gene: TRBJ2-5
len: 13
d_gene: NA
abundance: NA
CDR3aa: CASSQGVQETQYF
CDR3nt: TGTGCCAGCTCACAGGGGGTCCAAGAGACCCAGTACTTC

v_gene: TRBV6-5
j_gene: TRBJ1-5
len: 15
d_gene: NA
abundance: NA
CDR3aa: CASRLDRYSNQPQHF
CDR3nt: TGTGCCAGCAGATTGGACAGATATAGCAATCAGCCCCAGCATTTT

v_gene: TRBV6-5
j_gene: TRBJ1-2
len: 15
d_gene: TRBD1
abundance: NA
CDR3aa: CASSYRDRGHYGYTF
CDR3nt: TGTGCCAGCAGTTACCGGGACAGGGGCCACTATGGCTACACCTTC

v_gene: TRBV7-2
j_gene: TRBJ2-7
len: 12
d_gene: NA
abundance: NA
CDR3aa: CASGRVNYEQYF
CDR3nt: TGTGCCAGCGGCAGGGTCAACTACGAGCAGTACTTC

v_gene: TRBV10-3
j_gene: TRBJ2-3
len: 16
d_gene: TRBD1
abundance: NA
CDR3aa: CAISGKGQGRRDTQYF
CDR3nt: TGTGCCATCAGTGGAAAGGGACAGGGGAGGAGAGATACGCAGTATTTT

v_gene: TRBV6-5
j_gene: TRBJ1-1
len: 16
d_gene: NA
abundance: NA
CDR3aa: CASSYGTFGARTEAFF
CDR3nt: TGTGCCAGCAGTTATGGGACCTTTGGGGCTAGGACTGAAGCTTTCTTT

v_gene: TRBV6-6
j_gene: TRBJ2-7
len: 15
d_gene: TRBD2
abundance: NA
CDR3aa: CASSDLVGGSSEQYF
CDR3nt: TGTGCCAGCAGCGACCTAGTTGGCGGGAGTAGTGAGCAGTACTTC

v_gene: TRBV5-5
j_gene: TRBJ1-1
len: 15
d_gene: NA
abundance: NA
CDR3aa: CARSPEAGLNTEAFF
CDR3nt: TGTGCCAGAAGCCCGGAGGCAGGTTTGAACACTGAAGCTTTCTTT

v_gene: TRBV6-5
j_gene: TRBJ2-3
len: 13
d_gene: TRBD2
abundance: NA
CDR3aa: CASTNSGDGTQYF
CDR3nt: TGTGCCAGCACCAATAGCGGGGACGGTACGCAGTATTTT

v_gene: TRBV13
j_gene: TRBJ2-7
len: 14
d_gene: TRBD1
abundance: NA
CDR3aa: CASSGRDRGWEQYF
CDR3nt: TGTGCCAGCAGCGGACGGGACAGGGGGTGGGAGCAGTACTTC

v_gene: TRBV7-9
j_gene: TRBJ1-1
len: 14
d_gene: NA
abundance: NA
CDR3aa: CASRRGNQNTEAFF
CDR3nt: TGTGCCAGCAGACGTGGGAATCAGAACACTGAAGCTTTCTTT

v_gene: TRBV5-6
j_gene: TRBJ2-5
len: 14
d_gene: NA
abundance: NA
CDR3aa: CASSPGDKRETQYF
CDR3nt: TGTGCCAGCAGCCCCGGGGACAAGAGAGAGACCCAGTACTTC

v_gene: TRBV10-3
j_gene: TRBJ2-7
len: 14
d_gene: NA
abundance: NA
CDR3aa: CAISEAGQSYEQYF
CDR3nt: TGTGCCATCAGTGAGGCGGGACAGTCCTACGAGCAGTACTTC

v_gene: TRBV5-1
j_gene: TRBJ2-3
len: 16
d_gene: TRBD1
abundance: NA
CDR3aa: CASSLVGDRSTDTQYF
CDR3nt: TGCGCCAGCAGCTTGGTAGGGGACAGAAGCACAGATACGCAGTATTTT